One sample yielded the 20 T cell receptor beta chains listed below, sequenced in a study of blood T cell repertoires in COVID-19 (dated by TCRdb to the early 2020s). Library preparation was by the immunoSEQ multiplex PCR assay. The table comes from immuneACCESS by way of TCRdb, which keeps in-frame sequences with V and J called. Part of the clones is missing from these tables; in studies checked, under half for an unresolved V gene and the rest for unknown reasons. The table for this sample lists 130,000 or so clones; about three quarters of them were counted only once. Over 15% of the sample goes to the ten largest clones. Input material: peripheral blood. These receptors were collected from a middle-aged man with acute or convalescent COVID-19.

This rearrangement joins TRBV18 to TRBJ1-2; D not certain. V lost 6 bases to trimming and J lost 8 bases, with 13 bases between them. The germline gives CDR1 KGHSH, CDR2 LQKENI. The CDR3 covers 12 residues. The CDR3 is CASSRRVEGYTF. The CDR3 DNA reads TGTGCCAGCTCGAGGCGGGTGGAAGGCTACACCTTC. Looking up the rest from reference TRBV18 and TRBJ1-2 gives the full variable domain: NAGVMQNPRHLVRRRGQEARLRCSPMKGHSHVYWYRQLPEEGLKFMVYLQKENIIDESGMPKERFSAEFPKEGPSILRIQQVVRGDSAAYFCASSRRVEGYTFGSGTRLTVV.

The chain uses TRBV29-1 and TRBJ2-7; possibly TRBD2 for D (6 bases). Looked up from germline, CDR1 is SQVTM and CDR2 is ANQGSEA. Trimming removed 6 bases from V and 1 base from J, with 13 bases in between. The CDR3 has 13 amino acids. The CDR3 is CSVLGGGSYEQYF. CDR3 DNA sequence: TGCAGCGTACTCGGTGGGGGGTCCTACGAGCAGTACTTC.

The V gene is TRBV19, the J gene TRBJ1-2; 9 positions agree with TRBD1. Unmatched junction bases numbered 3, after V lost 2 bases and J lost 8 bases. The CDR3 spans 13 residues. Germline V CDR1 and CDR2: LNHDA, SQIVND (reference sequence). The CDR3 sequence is CASSIRQGGGYTF. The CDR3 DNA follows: TGTGCCAGTAGTATACGACAGGGGGGCGGCTACACCTTC.

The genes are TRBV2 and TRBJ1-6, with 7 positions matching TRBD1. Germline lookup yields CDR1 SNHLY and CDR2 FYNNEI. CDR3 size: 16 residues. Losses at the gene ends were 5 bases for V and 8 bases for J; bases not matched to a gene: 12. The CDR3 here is CASSPALGQQHSPLHF. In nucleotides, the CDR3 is TGTGCCAGCAGTCCAGCCCTGGGACAGCAGCATTCACCCCTCCACTTT.

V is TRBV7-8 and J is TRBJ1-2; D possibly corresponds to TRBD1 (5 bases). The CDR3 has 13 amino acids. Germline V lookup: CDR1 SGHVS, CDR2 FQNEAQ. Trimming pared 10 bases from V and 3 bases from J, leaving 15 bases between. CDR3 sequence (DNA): TGTGCCACCAATGGGGGGGAAGACTATGGCTACACCTTC. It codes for CATNGGEDYGYTF. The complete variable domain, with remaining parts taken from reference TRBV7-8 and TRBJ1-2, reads GAGVSQSPRYKVAKRGQDVALRCDPISGHVSLFWYQQALGQGPEFLTYFQNEAQLDKSGLPSDRFFAERPEGSVSTLKIQRTQQEDSAVYLCATNGGEDYGYTFGSGTRLTVV.

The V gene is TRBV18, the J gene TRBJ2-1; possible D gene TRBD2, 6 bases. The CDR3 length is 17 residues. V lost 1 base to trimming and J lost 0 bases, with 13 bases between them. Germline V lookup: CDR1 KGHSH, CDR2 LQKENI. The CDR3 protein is CASSPLLAGFSYNEQFF. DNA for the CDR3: TGTGCCAGCTCACCACTTCTTGCGGGGTTCTCCTACAATGAGCAGTTCTTC.

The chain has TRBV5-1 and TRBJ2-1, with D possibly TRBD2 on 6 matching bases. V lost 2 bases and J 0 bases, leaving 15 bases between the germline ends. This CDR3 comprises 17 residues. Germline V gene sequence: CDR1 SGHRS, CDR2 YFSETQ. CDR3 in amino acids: CASSFFLGTASYNEQFF. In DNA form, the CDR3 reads TGCGCCAGCAGCTTCTTTTTGGGGACTGCCTCCTACAATGAGCAGTTCTTC. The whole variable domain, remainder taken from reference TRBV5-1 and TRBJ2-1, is KAGVTQTPRYLIKTRGQQVTLSCSPISGHRSVSWYQQTPGQGLQFLFEYFSETQRNKGNFPGRFSGRQFSNSRSEMNVSTLELGDSALYLCASSFFLGTASYNEQFFGPGTRLTVL.

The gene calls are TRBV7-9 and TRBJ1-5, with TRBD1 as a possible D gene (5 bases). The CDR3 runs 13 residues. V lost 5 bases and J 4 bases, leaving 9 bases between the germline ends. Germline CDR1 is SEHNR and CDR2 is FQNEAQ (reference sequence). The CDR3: CASSLDRNQPQHF. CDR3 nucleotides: TGTGCCAGCAGCCTCGACAGAAATCAGCCCCAGCATTTT. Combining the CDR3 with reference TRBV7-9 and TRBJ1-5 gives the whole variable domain DTGVSQNPRHKITKRGQNVTFRCDPISEHNRLYWYRQTLGQGPEFLTYFQNEAQLEKSRLLSDRFSAERPKGSFSTLEIQRTEQGDSAMYLCASSLDRNQPQHFGDGTRLSIL.

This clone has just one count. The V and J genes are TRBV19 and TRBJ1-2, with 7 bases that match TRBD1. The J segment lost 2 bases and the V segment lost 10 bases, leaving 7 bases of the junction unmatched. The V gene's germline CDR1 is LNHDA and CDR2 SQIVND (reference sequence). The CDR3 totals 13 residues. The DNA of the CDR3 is TGTGCCACCAGACAGGGAGGCAACTATGGCTACACCTTC. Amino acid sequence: CATRQGGNYGYTF.

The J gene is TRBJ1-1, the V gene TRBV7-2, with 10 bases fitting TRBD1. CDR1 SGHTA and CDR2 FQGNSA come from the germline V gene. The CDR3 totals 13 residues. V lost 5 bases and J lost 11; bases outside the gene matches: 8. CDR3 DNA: TGTGCCAGCAGCCTTAGACAGGGGGCAGGGGCTTTCTTT. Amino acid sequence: CASSLRQGAGAFF.

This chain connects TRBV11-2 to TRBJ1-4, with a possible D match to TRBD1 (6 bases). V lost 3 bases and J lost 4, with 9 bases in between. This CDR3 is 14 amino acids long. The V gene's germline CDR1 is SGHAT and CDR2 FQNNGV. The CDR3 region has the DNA TGTGCCAGCAGCTTGACAGGCAGTAATGAAAAACTGTTTTTT. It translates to CASSLTGSNEKLFF. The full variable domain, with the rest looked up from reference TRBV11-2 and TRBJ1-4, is EAGVAQSPRYKIIEKRQSVAFWCNPISGHATLYWYQQILGQGPKLLIQFQNNGVVDDSQLPKDRFSAERLKGVDSTLKIQPAKLEDSAVYLCASSLTGSNEKLFFGSGTQLSVL.

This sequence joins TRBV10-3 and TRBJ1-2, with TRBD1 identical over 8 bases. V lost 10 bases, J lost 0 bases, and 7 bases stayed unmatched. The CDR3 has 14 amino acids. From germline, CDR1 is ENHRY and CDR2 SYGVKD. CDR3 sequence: CATASTGANYGYTF. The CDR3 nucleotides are TGTGCCACCGCATCGACAGGGGCTAACTATGGCTACACCTTC.

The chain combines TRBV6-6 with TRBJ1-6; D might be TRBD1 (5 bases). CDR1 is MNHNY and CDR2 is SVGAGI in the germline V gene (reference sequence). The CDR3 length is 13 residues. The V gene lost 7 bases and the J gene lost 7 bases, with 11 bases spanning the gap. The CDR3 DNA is TGTGCCAGCAACCGGGGGGAAAATTCACCCCTCCACTTT. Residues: CASNRGENSPLHF.

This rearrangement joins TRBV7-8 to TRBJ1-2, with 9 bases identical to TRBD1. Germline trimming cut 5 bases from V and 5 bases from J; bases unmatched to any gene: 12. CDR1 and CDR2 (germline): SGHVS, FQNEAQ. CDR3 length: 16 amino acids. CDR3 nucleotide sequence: TGTGCCAGCAGCCTTGGGACAGGGAGTCTACTATATGGCTACACCTTC. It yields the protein CASSLGTGSLLYGYTF. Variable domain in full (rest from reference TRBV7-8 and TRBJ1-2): GAGVSQSPRYKVAKRGQDVALRCDPISGHVSLFWYQQALGQGPEFLTYFQNEAQLDKSGLPSDRFFAERPEGSVSTLKIQRTQQEDSAVYLCASSLGTGSLLYGYTFGSGTRLTVV.

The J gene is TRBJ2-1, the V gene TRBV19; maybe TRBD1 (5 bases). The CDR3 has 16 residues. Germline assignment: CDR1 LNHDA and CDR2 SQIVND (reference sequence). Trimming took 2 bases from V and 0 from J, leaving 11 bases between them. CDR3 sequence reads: CASSISRGFSYNEQFF. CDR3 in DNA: TGTGCCAGTAGTATATCTAGGGGCTTCTCCTACAATGAGCAGTTCTTC.

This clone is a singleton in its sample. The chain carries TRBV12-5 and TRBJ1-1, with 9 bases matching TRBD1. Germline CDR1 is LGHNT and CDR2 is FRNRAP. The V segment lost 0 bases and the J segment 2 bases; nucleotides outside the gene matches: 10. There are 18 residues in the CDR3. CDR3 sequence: CASGLVGFTGGFNTEAFF. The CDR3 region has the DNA TGTGCTAGTGGTTTGGTAGGGTTTACAGGGGGCTTTAACACTGAAGCTTTCTTT.

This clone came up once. In DNA form, the CDR3 reads TGTGCCAGCAGCCAAGGGGACGGGGGAAGCTATGGCTACACCTTC. It is translated as CASSQGDGGSYGYTF. V gene TRBV4-2 combines with J gene TRBJ1-2; D possibly corresponds to TRBD1 (5 bases). Deletions cut 1 base from V and 4 bases from J, with 13 bases between. This CDR3 has 15 amino acids. Per the germline V gene, CDR1 is LGHNA and CDR2 is YNFKEQ.

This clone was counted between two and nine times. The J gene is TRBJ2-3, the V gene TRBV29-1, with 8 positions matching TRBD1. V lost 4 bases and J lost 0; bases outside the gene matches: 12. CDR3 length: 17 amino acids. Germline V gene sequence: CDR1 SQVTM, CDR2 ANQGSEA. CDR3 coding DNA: TGCAGCGTTGGCGGGACAGGCGTTGTACCCAGCACAGATACGCAGTATTTT. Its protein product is CSVGGTGVVPSTDTQYF.

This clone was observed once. The CDR3 bases are TGTGCCAGCAGCCTACCGACTAGCTCCACCGGGGAGCTGTTTTTT. Translating it yields CASSLPTSSTGELFF. The rearrangement joins TRBV5-6 to TRBJ2-2; 7 nucleotides line up with TRBD2. CDR1 and CDR2 (germline): SGHDT, YYEEEE. Germline trimming cut 4 bases from V and 4 bases from J; bases unmatched to any gene: 7. CDR3 length: 15 amino acids.

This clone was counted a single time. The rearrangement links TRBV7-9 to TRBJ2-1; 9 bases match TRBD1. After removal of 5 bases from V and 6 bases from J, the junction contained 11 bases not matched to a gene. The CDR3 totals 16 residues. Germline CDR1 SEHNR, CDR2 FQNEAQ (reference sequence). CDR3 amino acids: CASSLYRDREGNEQFF. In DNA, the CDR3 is TGTGCCAGCAGCCTGTACCGGGACAGGGAGGGCAATGAGCAGTTCTTC.